Listed below are T cell receptor beta chains from one sample, sequenced in a study of OX40 agonist ivuxolimab in advanced cancers. Produced via immunoSEQ multiplex PCR; TCRdb's table is partial and in-frame only. The sample records 45,000 or so clones, around 86% being singletons. The sample here was CD4+ or CD8+ T cells sorted from blood, taken in a trial of the OX40 agonist ivuxolimab. These TCRs come from an adult with an advanced solid tumor such as melanoma, head and neck, liver or kidney cancer. CDR3s include the opening cysteine and the closing phenylalanine or tryptophan. The order of the fields is V gene, CDR3 length, J gene, clone size, D gene, CDR3 protein, CDR3 DNA. The D gene is left open where the match is weak. Only part of the rows carry a size: once, few, many, or a class if the clone is expanded.

V: TRBV4-1; length: 16; J: TRBJ2-7; size: .; D: .; CDR3: CASSQDPGIAGNEQYF; DNA: TGCGCCAGCAGCCAAGATCCTGGGATAGCAGGAAACGAGCAGTACTTC
V: TRBV6-1; length: 17; J: TRBJ1-6; size: .; D: TRBD1; CDR3: CASSDFWDRRDNSPLHF; DNA: TGTGCCAGCAGTGACTTCTGGGACAGGAGAGATAATTCACCCCTCCACTTT
V: TRBV4-2; length: 16; J: TRBJ2-1; size: .; D: .; CDR3: CASSQPYETQGFVQFF; DNA: TGTGCCAGCAGCCAGCCCTACGAGACACAGGGATTCGTGCAGTTCTTC
V: TRBV5-1; length: 11; J: TRBJ2-7; size: .; D: .; CDR3: CASSLGYEQYF; DNA: TGCGCCAGCAGCTTGGGCTACGAGCAGTACTTC
V: TRBV28; length: 19; J: TRBJ2-3; size: .; D: .; CDR3: CASSGPISRSQSPTDTQYF; DNA: TGTGCCAGCAGTGGGCCGATTAGCAGATCGCAATCCCCCACAGATACGCAGTATTTT
V: TRBV7-7; length: 15; J: TRBJ1-1; size: .; D: TRBD1; CDR3: CASSARQGVGTEAFF; DNA: TGTGCTAGCAGCGCCCGACAGGGGGTAGGCACTGAAGCTTTCTTT
V: TRBV5-5; length: 19; J: TRBJ1-4; size: once; D: .; CDR3: CASSLFATPTPSANEKLFF; DNA: TGTGCCAGCAGCTTGTTTGCCACCCCGACCCCTTCGGCTAATGAAAAACTGTTTTTT
V: TRBV6-5; length: 14; J: TRBJ1-5; size: few; D: .; CDR3: CASVPRAGDQPQHF; DNA: TGTGCCAGCGTCCCTCGGGCGGGGGATCAGCCCCAGCATTTT
V: TRBV6-5; length: 15; J: TRBJ1-5; size: .; D: .; CDR3: CASREQGGGNQPQHF; DNA: TGTGCCAGCAGAGAACAGGGTGGAGGCAATCAGCCCCAGCATTTT
V: TRBV28; length: 14; J: TRBJ1-5; size: .; D: .; CDR3: CASSWGHGNQPQHF; DNA: TGTGCCAGCAGTTGGGGGCATGGCAATCAGCCCCAGCATTTT
V: TRBV6-1; length: 11; J: TRBJ1-5; size: .; D: .; CDR3: CASRTSWPQHF; DNA: TGTGCCAGCAGGACTTCCTGGCCCCAGCATTTT
V: TRBV27; length: 12; J: TRBJ2-7; size: once; D: .; CDR3: CASSPSSYEQYF; DNA: TGTGCCAGCAGTCCGAGCTCCTACGAGCAGTACTTC
V: TRBV27; length: 17; J: TRBJ2-1; size: .; D: TRBD2; CDR3: CASSLYRTSGGYNEQFF; DNA: TGTGCCAGCAGTTTATATAGGACTAGCGGGGGGTACAATGAGCAGTTCTTC
V: TRBV28; length: 14; J: TRBJ2-5; size: .; D: .; CDR3: CASSSPRLGETQYF; DNA: TGTGCCAGCAGTTCCCCTAGGCTGGGAGAGACCCAGTACTTC
V: TRBV27; length: 16; J: TRBJ2-7; size: once; D: .; CDR3: CASSLVATPYFYEQYF; DNA: TGTGCCAGCAGTTTAGTAGCCACACCCTACTTCTACGAGCAGTACTTC
V: TRBV7-9; length: 12; J: TRBJ1-2; size: .; D: .; CDR3: CASSSDSYGYTF; DNA: TGTGCCAGCAGCTCGGACAGCTATGGCTACACCTTC
V: TRBV13; length: 15; J: TRBJ2-7; size: .; D: .; CDR3: CASSLKRQGSYEQYF; DNA: TGTGCCAGCAGCTTGAAACGGCAGGGCTCCTACGAGCAGTACTTC
V: TRBV6-5; length: 11; J: TRBJ2-7; size: few; D: .; CDR3: CASRVSYEQYF; DNA: TGTGCCAGCAGGGTATCCTACGAGCAGTACTTC
V: TRBV6-5; length: 16; J: TRBJ1-5; size: .; D: TRBD1; CDR3: CASSSESTGSNQPQHF; DNA: TGTGCCAGCAGTTCAGAGTCGACAGGGAGCAATCAGCCCCAGCATTTT
V: TRBV19; length: 20; J: TRBJ2-1; size: .; D: TRBD1; CDR3: CASSIGGSRTGTDSYNEQFF; DNA: TGTGCCAGTAGTATAGGGGGGAGCCGAACCGGGACAGACTCCTACAATGAGCAGTTCTTC
V: TRBV4-1; length: 19; J: TRBJ1-3; size: .; D: .; CDR3: CASSQDFVGGDFSGNTIYF; DNA: TGCGCCAGCAGCCAAGATTTTGTCGGAGGGGACTTCTCTGGAAACACCATATATTTT
V: TRBV5-1; length: 11; J: TRBJ2-7; size: .; D: .; CDR3: CASSHGYEQYF; DNA: TGCGCCAGCAGCCACGGATACGAGCAGTACTTC
V: TRBV19; length: 16; J: TRBJ1-4; size: .; D: TRBD1; CDR3: CASSNPWDRVNEKLFF; DNA: TGTGCCAGTAGTAACCCCTGGGACAGGGTTAATGAAAAACTGTTTTTT
V: TRBV28; length: 16; J: TRBJ1-4; size: .; D: TRBD1; CDR3: CASSSPWTGGREKLFF; DNA: TGTGCCAGCAGTTCTCCCTGGACAGGGGGCCGTGAAAAACTGTTTTTT
V: TRBV19; length: 17; J: TRBJ2-2; size: .; D: .; CDR3: CASSILVGVGTTGELFF; DNA: TGTGCCAGTAGTATTTTAGTCGGTGTGGGGACCACCGGGGAGCTGTTTTTT
V: TRBV7-9; length: 15; J: TRBJ2-3; size: once; D: .; CDR3: CASSSTYPSTDTQYF; DNA: TGTGCCAGCAGCTCAACCTATCCTAGCACAGATACGCAGTATTTT
V: TRBV6-5; length: 16; J: TRBJ1-2; size: .; D: TRBD1; CDR3: CASSYDTRQGGYGYTF; DNA: TGTGCCAGCAGTTACGACACTCGACAGGGGGGCTATGGCTACACCTTC
V: TRBV18; length: 12; J: TRBJ1-1; size: .; D: .; CDR3: CASSWAGAEAFF; DNA: TGTGCCAGCTCATGGGCAGGGGCTGAAGCTTTCTTT
V: TRBV7-9; length: 12; J: TRBJ2-1; size: .; D: .; CDR3: CASSGSNNEQFF; DNA: TGTGCCAGCAGCGGGTCAAACAATGAGCAGTTCTTC
V: TRBV19; length: 11; J: TRBJ1-1; size: .; D: .; CDR3: CASHSATEAFF; DNA: TGTGCCAGTCACAGCGCCACTGAAGCTTTCTTT
V: TRBV6-5; length: 13; J: TRBJ2-1; size: .; D: TRBD1; CDR3: CASSYSGQNEQFF; DNA: TGTGCCAGCAGTTACTCGGGACAGAATGAGCAGTTCTTC
V: TRBV9; length: 17; J: TRBJ2-7; size: once; D: TRBD2; CDR3: CASSSRGGGGRADEQYF; DNA: TGTGCCAGCAGCTCTAGAGGGGGAGGCGGGAGGGCCGACGAGCAGTACTTC
V: TRBV7-2; length: 12; J: TRBJ1-2; size: .; D: .; CDR3: CASSLGSSGYTF; DNA: TGTGCCAGCAGCTTAGGTTCTTCTGGCTACACCTTC
V: TRBV13; length: 12; J: TRBJ2-3; size: .; D: .; CDR3: CASPLEADTQYF; DNA: TGTGCCAGCCCCTTAGAGGCAGATACGCAGTATTTT
V: TRBV4-1; length: 15; J: TRBJ2-7; size: .; D: .; CDR3: CASSRGDRSSYEQYF; DNA: TGCGCCAGCAGCCGGGGGGACCGTAGCTCCTACGAGCAGTACTTC
V: TRBV19; length: 15; J: TRBJ1-4; size: .; D: .; CDR3: CASRIFDRFNEKLFF; DNA: TGTGCCAGTAGAATATTCGACAGATTCAATGAAAAACTGTTTTTT
V: TRBV6-5; length: 14; J: TRBJ2-1; size: .; D: .; CDR3: CASKGDSSYNEQFF; DNA: TGTGCCAGCAAGGGGGACTCGTCGTACAATGAGCAGTTCTTC
V: TRBV10-3; length: 14; J: TRBJ2-1; size: .; D: .; CDR3: CAISYVRSDNEQFF; DNA: TGTGCCATCAGTTACGTTCGGAGCGACAATGAGCAGTTCTTC
V: TRBV14; length: 14; J: TRBJ2-7; size: .; D: .; CDR3: CASSSRNLLSEQYF; DNA: TGTGCCAGCAGCTCCCGGAACCTACTTTCCGAGCAGTACTTC
V: TRBV2; length: 16; J: TRBJ2-5; size: .; D: .; CDR3: CASSEAGTGRGETQYF; DNA: TGTGCCAGCAGTGAAGCGGGCACAGGACGGGGAGAGACCCAGTACTTC
V: TRBV7-8; length: 17; J: TRBJ1-2; size: .; D: .; CDR3: CASSSTMGSRAPYGYTF; DNA: TGTGCCAGCAGCTCCACCATGGGGTCTAGGGCACCCTATGGCTACACCTTC
V: TRBV11-2; length: 16; J: TRBJ2-3; size: .; D: .; CDR3: CASSLAPRGYTDTQYF; DNA: TGTGCCAGCAGCTTAGCTCCGCGGGGATACACAGATACGCAGTATTTT
V: TRBV7-9; length: 15; J: TRBJ1-1; size: once; D: .; CDR3: CASSLGGLGNTEAFF; DNA: TGTGCCAGCAGCTTAGGGGGGTTGGGAAACACTGAAGCTTTCTTT
V: TRBV6-1; length: 14; J: TRBJ2-5; size: .; D: TRBD1; CDR3: CASRDRGGGETQYF; DNA: TGTGCCTCTCGGGACAGGGGAGGGGGTGAGACCCAGTACTTC
V: TRBV28; length: 17; J: TRBJ2-6; size: .; D: TRBD2; CDR3: CASSFSPREDGANVLTF; DNA: TGTGCCAGCAGTTTCTCACCCCGGGAGGATGGGGCCAACGTCCTGACTTTC